Listed here are 18 T cell receptor beta chains from one sample, sequenced in a study of identifying expanded T cells in peripheral blood. Some clones are missing from TCRdb's copy, which holds only in-frame ones; the method was immunoSEQ multiplex PCR. The profile shows about 78,000 clones, just under 85% of them singletons. The sequencing input was blood. These receptors were collected from a person aged 18 to 69 in good health.

The chain has TRBV18 and TRBJ2-3, with 12 nucleotides matching TRBD2. CDR1 and CDR2 from the germline V gene are KGHSH and LQKENI. This CDR3 has 17 amino acids. Trimming cost V 2 bases and J 0 bases; bases outside gene matches: 3. CDR3 in amino acids: CASSPRTSGASTDTQYF. CDR3 nucleotides: TGTGCCAGCTCACCAAGGACTAGCGGGGCTAGCACAGATACGCAGTATTTT.

CDR3 in amino acids: CASSIAPVQGAKGYTF. CDR3 nucleotide sequence: TGTGCCAGTAGTATCGCCCCCGTACAGGGGGCGAAGGGCTACACCTTC. This chain uses TRBV19 with TRBJ1-2; 9 nucleotides agree with TRBD1. This CDR3 region has 16 residues. The V gene's germline CDR1 is LNHDA and CDR2 SQIVND (reference sequence). J gave up 8 bases and V 3 bases, and 13 bases lay outside the gene matches.

The chain has TRBV15 and TRBJ2-7; no definite D call. Germline assignment: CDR1 LNHNV and CDR2 YYDKDF (reference sequence). V was trimmed by 0 bases and J by 4 bases, leaving 7 bases between them. The CDR3 loop spans 13 amino acids. The CDR3 DNA is TGTGCCACCAGCAGAGATATGGGGTACGAGCAGTACTTC. Protein product: CATSRDMGYEQYF.

For this clone: One junction end disagrees with the germline gene, perhaps due to a read error. The rearrangement uses TRBV7-2 and TRBJ2-1, with TRBD2 matching 10 bases. Germline CDR1 and CDR2: SGHTA and FQGNSA. The CDR3 is made up of 16 amino acids. DNA of the CDR3: TGTGCCAGCAGCCTAGCGGCTAGCGGGAGTTTCAATGAGCAGTTCTTC. This encodes CASSLAASGSFNEQFF.

On this clone: One end of the junction is discordant with germline, which a read error may explain. The rearrangement uses TRBV7-7 and TRBJ2-2; TRBD1 is a possible D gene (6 bases). Germline V gene data show CDR1 as SSHAT and CDR2 as FNYEAQ (reference sequence). This CDR3 has 16 amino acids. In DNA form, the CDR3 reads TGTGCTAGCAGCTTAGCGAGGGGGTTTAACACCGGGGAGCTGTTTTTT. The encoded protein is CASSLARGFNTGELFF.

J is TRBJ1-6 and V is TRBV27, with 9 bases identical to TRBD1. This CDR3 spans 15 amino acids. The germline V gene encodes CDR1 MNHEY and CDR2 SMNVEV (reference sequence). V was pared by 5 bases and J by 7 bases, with 6 bases of the junction left unmatched. The CDR3 DNA is TGTGCCAGCAGTCAGGGACAGGGCATAAATTCACCCCTCCACTTT. Translating it yields CASSQGQGINSPLHF.

This chain joins TRBV6-5 and TRBJ1-5; D not certain. The CDR3 is 15 residues long. V was clipped by 6 bases and J by 0 bases, with 12 bases between them. Germline CDR1 and CDR2: MNHEY and SVGAGI. CDR3 amino acids: CASSITPNSNQPQHF. The CDR3 DNA sequence: TGTGCCAGCAGCATAACACCTAATAGCAATCAGCCCCAGCATTTT.

The chain carries TRBV2 and TRBJ1-1; D remains unclear. V was shortened by 10 bases and J by 2 bases, with 14 bases between the two germline ends. Germline V lookup: CDR1 SNHLY, CDR2 FYNNEI. The CDR3 sequence is 13 residues long. The CDR3 nucleotides are TGTGCCAATTCAAGGGAGCTTAACACTGAAGCTTTCTTT. Amino acid sequence: CANSRELNTEAFF. Supplemented by reference TRBV2 and TRBJ1-1, the full variable domain reads EPEVTQTPSHQVTQMGQEVILRCVPISNHLYFYWYRQILGQKVEFLVSFYNNEISEKSEIFDDQFSVERPDGSNFTLKIRSTKLEDSAMYFCANSRELNTEAFFGQGTRLTVV.

This sequence joins TRBV15 and TRBJ2-1; TRBD1 might be the D (6 bases). Trimming took off 0 bases at V and 3 bases at J, with 9 bases between the two ends. Germline V lookup: CDR1 LNHNV, CDR2 YYDKDF (reference sequence). CDR3 length: 15 residues. For the CDR3, the DNA is TGTGCCACCAGCAGAGAGAGGGACAACTACAATGAGCAGTTCTTC. Translation: CATSRERDNYNEQFF.

This clone was counted once. V usage is TRBV6-5 and J usage is TRBJ2-4; either TRBD1 or TRBD2 may supply D (5 bases each). The CDR3 runs to 15 residues. The germline V and J ends were trimmed by 5 bases and 9 bases, with 20 bases remaining between them. The germline V gene encodes CDR1 MNHEY and CDR2 SVGAGI. The CDR3 region is CASSQTQGMRGIQYF. CDR3 nucleotide sequence: TGTGCCAGCAGTCAAACTCAGGGTATGAGGGGCATTCAGTACTTC.

The chain carries TRBV9 and TRBJ2-5; D is ambiguous. V lost 4 bases to trimming and J lost 5 bases, with 12 bases between them. This CDR3 has 13 residues. The germline gives CDR1 SGDLS, CDR2 YYNGEE. CDR3 sequence (DNA): TGTGCCAGCAGCTCAGGCCTGGAGGAGACCCAGTACTTC. Its translation: CASSSGLEETQYF.

This chain connects TRBV28 to TRBJ1-1; a weak D match, TRBD1 (5 bases). CDR3 length: 12 residues. Looked up from germline, CDR1 is MDHEN and CDR2 is SYDVKM. Trimming left V 2 bases short and J 8 bases short, with 9 bases between. The DNA for the CDR3 is TGTGCCAGCAGTTTACGGGGCAGGGAAGCTTTCTTT. As protein: CASSLRGREAFF.

The chain has TRBV7-2 and TRBJ2-5; D not certain. Trimming took 5 bases from V and 5 from J, leaving 6 bases between them. This CDR3 is built from 11 residues. Germline values: CDR1 SGHTA, CDR2 FQGNSA. The CDR3 region is CASSAAETQYF. CDR3 nucleotides: TGTGCCAGCAGCGCAGCGGAGACCCAGTACTTC.

The DNA for the CDR3 is TGTGCCAGCAGCTCGTCTTGGGATTCACGAGCCAACACTGAAGCTTTCTTT. Amino acids: CASSSSWDSRANTEAFF. The chain carries TRBV7-9 and TRBJ1-1; D gene unclear. Per the germline V gene, CDR1 is SEHNR and CDR2 is FQNEAQ (reference sequence). CDR3 size: 17 residues. V was pared by 4 bases and J by 2 bases, with 20 bases between.

The V call is TRBV27, the J call TRBJ2-7; 7 bases align to TRBD1. V dropped 7 bases and J dropped 4; count of bases not matched to a gene: 19. The CDR3 has 17 residues. Germline CDR1 is MNHEY and CDR2 is SMNVEV (reference sequence). CDR3 sequence: CASIPGQARNRLYEQYF. For the CDR3, the DNA is TGTGCCAGCATCCCCGGACAGGCCCGGAATCGACTTTACGAGCAGTACTTC.

CDR3 residues: CASSRTGTSGRGGTGELFF. Here the CDR3 DNA reads TGCGCCAGCAGCCGTACCGGGACTAGCGGGAGGGGTGGGACCGGGGAGCTGTTTTTT. This chain connects TRBV4-1 to TRBJ2-2, with 16 bases matching TRBD2. With V trimmed by 4 bases and J by 5 bases, 10 bases remained unmatched. The CDR3 sequence is 19 residues long. Germline V lookup: CDR1 MGHRA, CDR2 YSYEKL.

The rearrangement links TRBV7-3 to TRBJ2-7; D is undetermined. V was trimmed by 0 bases and J by 3 bases, leaving 6 bases between them. This CDR3 spans 13 amino acids. The germline gives CDR1 SGHTA, CDR2 FQGTGA. For the CDR3, the DNA is TGTGCCAGCAGCTTAACAGGCGGCTACGAGCAGTACTTC. Translation gives CASSLTGGYEQYF.

The rearrangement links TRBV7-2 to TRBJ2-2; 7 nucleotides line up with TRBD2. The CDR3 is 13 residues long. Trimming cost V 5 bases and J 5 bases; bases outside gene matches: 2. Germline lookup yields CDR1 SGHTA and CDR2 FQGNSA. CDR3 sequence (DNA): TGTGCCAGCAGCGCGGGGGTAACCGGGGAGCTGTTTTTT. This gives the protein CASSAGVTGELFF. The entire variable domain, with the rest obtained from reference TRBV7-2 and TRBJ2-2, is as follows: GAGVSQSPSNKVTEKGKDVELRCDPISGHTALYWYRQSLGQGLEFLIYFQGNSAPDKSGLPSDRFSAERTGGSVSTLTIQRTQQEDSAVYLCASSAGVTGELFFGEGSRLTVL.